The rows below give T cell receptor beta chains drawn from one sample of a study of blood T cell repertoires in COVID-19. Produced via immunoSEQ multiplex PCR; TCRdb's table is partial and in-frame only. The table lists about 160,000 clones, approximately 84% of them singletons. The sample consisted of peripheral blood. These receptors were taken from a woman of 80 years or more with acute or convalescent COVID-19. Each CDR3 is given with its conserved first and last residue. A D gene is named only where the DNA matches it firmly. The size entry is marked missing in some rows and otherwise reads once, few, many or a size class.

J: TRBJ1-3; D: .; size: .; V: TRBV7-9; DNA: TGTGCCAGCAGCCCGGTTGCAGGGCGAGGAAACACCATATATTTT; CDR3: CASSPVAGRGNTIYF
J: TRBJ2-1; D: .; size: .; V: TRBV5-1; DNA: TGCGCCAGCAGCCTAGGAAGTAATGAGCAGTTCTTC; CDR3: CASSLGSNEQFF
J: TRBJ2-1; D: .; size: .; V: TRBV7-2; DNA: TGTGCCAGCAGCCCAGACAGGTTGTCCTACAATGAGCAGTTCTTC; CDR3: CASSPDRLSYNEQFF
J: TRBJ2-2; D: .; size: .; V: TRBV7-9; DNA: TGTGCCAGCGGGGCCCGAATTAACACCGGGGAGCTGTTTTTT; CDR3: CASGARINTGELFF
J: TRBJ1-1; D: .; size: .; V: TRBV10-3; DNA: TGTGCCATCAGCCCCAGGGAGGACACTGAAGCTTTCTTT; CDR3: CAISPREDTEAFF
J: TRBJ1-1; D: .; size: .; V: TRBV11-2; DNA: TGTGCCAGCAGCCGAGGGCCGAAGACTGAAGCTTTCTTT; CDR3: CASSRGPKTEAFF
J: TRBJ1-1; D: .; size: .; V: TRBV7-2; DNA: TGTGCCAGCAGAAGGACGGACTTGATGAACACTGAAGCTTTCTTT; CDR3: CASRRTDLMNTEAFF
J: TRBJ1-3; D: TRBD1; size: once; V: TRBV19; DNA: TGTGCCAGTAGTATGGGACAGAGCTACTCTGGAAACACCATATATTTT; CDR3: CASSMGQSYSGNTIYF
J: TRBJ1-6; D: TRBD1; size: .; V: TRBV3-1/TRBV3-2; DNA: TGTGCCAGCAGCCTCCGGGACAGGGGGAACTCACCCCTCCACTTT; CDR3: CASSLRDRGNSPLHF
J: TRBJ2-3; D: TRBD2; size: .; V: TRBV28; DNA: TGTGCCAGCACCCTGTGGGCTAGCGGAGCAGGCCCAGATACGCAGTATTTT; CDR3: CASTLWASGAGPDTQYF
J: TRBJ2-1; D: .; size: .; V: TRBV5-6; DNA: TGTGCCAGCAGCTTGGGATTAGCATACAATGAGCAGTTCTTC; CDR3: CASSLGLAYNEQFF
J: TRBJ1-5; D: .; size: .; V: TRBV7-8; DNA: TGTGCCAGCAGCTACGGTGGGGCTCAGCCCCAGCATTTT; CDR3: CASSYGGAQPQHF
J: TRBJ1-1; D: TRBD1; size: .; V: TRBV3-1/TRBV3-2; DNA: TGTGCCAGCGAGCGGCGACGACAGGGACTTTTGAACACTGAAGCTTTCTTT; CDR3: CASERRRQGLLNTEAFF
J: TRBJ1-1; D: .; size: .; V: TRBV12-5; DNA: TGTGCTAGTGGTTTGGTAGCAATCTCGGGGATCACTGAAGCTTTCTTT; CDR3: CASGLVAISGITEAFF
J: TRBJ2-3; D: .; size: .; V: TRBV13; DNA: TGTGCCAGCAGCTTGACTAGGGCTAGCACAGATACGCAGTATTTT; CDR3: CASSLTRASTDTQYF
J: TRBJ1-5; D: .; size: .; V: TRBV6-5; DNA: TGTGCCAGCAGTAACCAGGGGCTAAGCAATCAGCCCCAGCATTTT; CDR3: CASSNQGLSNQPQHF
J: TRBJ1-1; D: .; size: .; V: TRBV5-1; DNA: TGCGCCAGCAGCTTGAATACAGAGAACACTGAAGCTTTCTTT; CDR3: CASSLNTENTEAFF
J: TRBJ1-1; D: .; size: once; V: TRBV7-6; DNA: TGTGCCAGCAGCCCGGGATTGACAAGCAACACTGAAGCTTTCTTT; CDR3: CASSPGLTSNTEAFF
J: TRBJ1-2; D: TRBD1; size: .; V: TRBV27; DNA: TGTGCCAGCAGTCCGTACAGGGGCGATGGCTACACCTTC; CDR3: CASSPYRGDGYTF
J: TRBJ2-1; D: .; size: .; V: TRBV19; DNA: TGTGCCAGTAGTAAAAGGACAGCTTACAATGAGCAGTTCTTC; CDR3: CASSKRTAYNEQFF
J: TRBJ1-2; D: TRBD1; size: .; V: TRBV18; DNA: TGTGCCAGCCTTCAATCCGGTCGAACAGGGGACGGCTACACCTTC; CDR3: CASLQSGRTGDGYTF
J: TRBJ2-1; D: .; size: .; V: TRBV4-3; DNA: TGCGCCAGCAGCCATGGGGGGAGCTCCTACAATGAGCAGTTCTTC; CDR3: CASSHGGSSYNEQFF
J: TRBJ2-7; D: TRBD2; size: few; V: TRBV28; DNA: TGTGCCAGCAGCCCCCGGACTAGAAACGAGCAGTACTTC; CDR3: CASSPRTRNEQYF
J: TRBJ1-3; D: .; size: .; V: TRBV12-2; DNA: TGTGCAAGTCGCTTTGGGCCGCGCGGGGGGCACTCTGGATCGCACACCATATATTTT; CDR3: CASRFGPRGGHSGSHTIYF
J: TRBJ2-7; D: .; size: .; V: TRBV5-6; DNA: TGTGCCAGCAGCTTGGTGGGCACCACCTACGAGCAGTACTTC; CDR3: CASSLVGTTYEQYF
J: TRBJ2-7; D: .; size: .; V: TRBV10-3; DNA: TGTGCCATCAGTGAGCTCTCTCGCGGTTCAATGGCGGAGCAGTACTTC; CDR3: CAISELSRGSMAEQYF
J: TRBJ2-2; D: TRBD1; size: .; V: TRBV5-1; DNA: TGCGCCAGCAGCCGACAGGGGGCTGGCGGGAACACCGGGGAGCTGTTTTTT; CDR3: CASSRQGAGGNTGELFF
J: TRBJ1-2; D: .; size: .; V: TRBV19; DNA: TGTGCCAGTAGCCCCACCGAGGGCTGGAACGGCTACACCTTC; CDR3: CASSPTEGWNGYTF
J: TRBJ1-5; D: .; size: .; V: TRBV2; DNA: TGTGCCAGCAGTGCCCAAACGGGCAATCAGCCCCAGCATTTT; CDR3: CASSAQTGNQPQHF
J: TRBJ2-5; D: .; size: .; V: TRBV7-8; DNA: TGTGCCAGCAGCTTAGGTCCTACGGGAGAGACCCAGTACTTC; CDR3: CASSLGPTGETQYF
J: TRBJ2-4; D: .; size: once; V: TRBV29-1; DNA: TGCAGCGTCAACGCCCAAGGGGGAAACATTCAGTACTTC; CDR3: CSVNAQGGNIQYF
J: TRBJ2-1; D: .; size: .; V: TRBV5-1; DNA: TGCGCCAGCAGCCTTGAGGGAAGCTCCTACAATGAGCAGTTCTTC; CDR3: CASSLEGSSYNEQFF
J: TRBJ2-7; D: TRBD2; size: once; V: TRBV5-5; DNA: TGTGCCAGCAGCCGGACTAGCGGGCCCCGAGACGAGCAGTACTTC; CDR3: CASSRTSGPRDEQYF